The TCR beta chain described here comes from a study of identical twins. Deletions cut 6 bases from V and 0 bases from J, with 20 bases between. The CDR3 covers 17 residues. Germline V gene lookup returns CDR1 KGHSH and CDR2 LQKENI. cDNA carried unique molecular identifiers, and a universal primer site was added by template switching. TCRdb reanalysed the 5' RACE reads using MiXCR and keeps one entry per CDR3 protein. The profile covers hundreds of thousands of distinct CDR3 sequences, with approximately 8% appearing a single time and less than 2.5% taken by the ten largest. This clonotype has more than one count but fewer than ten. These sequences were also reported in another study, on yellow fever vaccine responses in identical twins.

What was sequenced was memory (CD45RO+) T cells sorted from blood. This TCR came from a young woman in good health. The J gene is TRBJ2-5, the V gene TRBV18; possible D gene TRBD1, 6 bases. The CDR3 is CASSRNQGDRYQETQYF. CDR3 nucleotide sequence: TGTGCCAGCTCGCGGAACCAGGGTGACAGGTACCAAGAGACCCAGTACTTC.